The rows below give T cell receptor beta chains drawn from one sample of a study of blood T cell repertoires in COVID-19. The method was immunoSEQ multiplex PCR; TCRdb's version includes in-frame clones alone and lacks a portion of them. The table lists more than 200,000 clones, just over 85% of them singletons. Sequenced material: peripheral blood. The receptors here all came from an elderly man with acute or convalescent COVID-19. CDR3s include the opening cysteine and the closing phenylalanine or tryptophan. The D gene is left open where the match is weak. A clone size is listed for some rows: how often the clone was seen (once, few, many), or a class if it is expanded.

TRBD1,.,TRBV10-3,TRBJ1-1,CAIRGTGIAEAFF,TGTGCCATCAGAGGGACAGGGATAGCTGAAGCTTTCTTT
.,.,TRBV5-1,TRBJ1-4,CASSLQGNAGEKLFF,TGCGCCAGCAGCTTGCAGGGCAACGCTGGTGAAAAACTGTTTTTT
.,.,TRBV7-9,TRBJ1-5,CASSFSGGNQPQHF,TGTGCCAGCAGCTTCTCAGGGGGCAATCAGCCCCAGCATTTT
.,.,TRBV29-1,TRBJ1-4,CRAPRPPALGRLFF,TGCAGGGCCCCCAGGCCTCCAGCCCTCGGTAGACTGTTTTTT
.,.,TRBV11-2,TRBJ1-1,CASSLTGNTEAFF,TGTGCCAGCAGCTTAACGGGGAACACTGAAGCTTTCTTT
TRBD1,.,TRBV7-9,TRBJ1-5,CASSHRTGRDNQPQHF,TGTGCCAGCAGCCATAGGACAGGGCGAGACAATCAGCCCCAGCATTTT
.,.,TRBV4-2,TRBJ2-3,CASSLTPGSTDTQYF,TGTGCCAGCAGCCTTACCCCAGGGAGCACAGATACGCAGTATTTT
.,once,TRBV27,TRBJ1-2,CASSLSIRGASGYYGYTF,TGTGCCAGCAGTTTATCGATTCGGGGGGCATCTGGGTACTATGGCTACACCTTC
TRBD2,.,TRBV5-5,TRBJ2-1,CASSESLAGGPYEQFF,TGTGCCAGCAGCGAAAGCCTAGCGGGAGGGCCCTATGAGCAGTTCTTC
.,.,TRBV30,TRBJ2-7,CACQTYRDSYEQYF,TGTGCCTGTCAGACTTACAGGGACTCCTACGAGCAGTACTTC
TRBD2,.,TRBV30,TRBJ2-3,CAWTSGSTDTQYF,TGTGCCTGGACTAGCGGTAGCACAGATACGCAGTATTTT
.,.,TRBV7-8,TRBJ2-2,CASSLAGQTGELFF,TGTGCCAGCAGCTTAGCTGGGCAAACCGGGGAGCTGTTTTTT
.,few,TRBV5-4,TRBJ1-3,CASSLRAGNTIYF,TGTGCCAGCAGTTTAAGAGCTGGAAACACCATATATTTT
TRBD1,.,TRBV6-2/TRBV6-3,TRBJ1-1,CASSRDRGNTEAFF,TGTGCCAGCAGTCGGGACAGGGGGAACACTGAAGCTTTCTTT
TRBD2,.,TRBV29-1,TRBJ2-6,CSVDSGGVPGANVLTF,TGCAGCGTTGACTCGGGGGGAGTACCTGGGGCCAACGTCCTGACTTTC
TRBD1,.,TRBV27,TRBJ1-1,CASSLVDRGTANTEAFF,TGTGCCAGCAGTTTAGTAGACAGGGGTACCGCGAACACTGAAGCTTTCTTT
.,.,TRBV7-2,TRBJ2-2,CASSLGFITGELFF,TGTGCCAGCAGCTTAGGTTTCATCACCGGGGAGCTGTTTTTT
TRBD1,.,TRBV30,TRBJ1-4,CAWSVGAGGNEKLFF,TGTGCCTGGAGTGTCGGGGCAGGGGGTAATGAAAAACTGTTTTTT
.,.,TRBV28,TRBJ2-6,CASTRLSRGSGANVLTF,TGTGCCAGCACCAGACTTAGTAGAGGCTCTGGGGCCAACGTCCTGACTTTC
.,.,TRBV28,TRBJ2-3,CASSAPDRRTDTQYF,TGTGCCAGCAGTGCCCCTGACAGACGCACAGATACGCAGTATTTT
.,.,TRBV3-1/TRBV3-2,TRBJ2-7,CASSQDPRASYEQYF,TGTGCCAGCAGCCAAGACCCCAGAGCGTCCTACGAGCAGTACTTC
.,.,TRBV10-2,TRBJ1-1,CASREGHSDEKAFF,TGCGCCAGCAGAGAAGGACACTCGGACGAGAAAGCTTTCTTT
TRBD2,once,TRBV10-2,TRBJ2-7,CASSLRTSGYEQYF,TGCGCCAGCAGTTTGAGGACTAGTGGTTACGAGCAGTACTTC
TRBD1,.,TRBV30,TRBJ1-1,CAWSVQGQRNTEAFF,TGTGCCTGGAGTGTTCAGGGACAGAGGAACACTGAAGCTTTCTTT
.,.,TRBV5-4,TRBJ2-7,CASSPNQGSYEQYF,TGTGCCAGCAGCCCAAACCAGGGTTCCTACGAGCAGTACTTC
.,.,TRBV11-3,TRBJ1-3,CASSGRISGNTIYF,TGTGCCAGCAGCGGTAGAATCTCTGGAAACACCATATATTTT
.,.,TRBV5-8,TRBJ1-5,CASSSRYGQGYQPQHF,TGTGCCAGCAGCTCCCGGTACGGGCAGGGGTATCAGCCCCAGCATTTT
TRBD2,.,TRBV5-1,TRBJ2-2,CASSIQTSAAGELFF,TGCGCCAGCAGCATACAGACTAGCGCAGCGGGGGAGCTGTTTTTT
TRBD2,.,TRBV6-5,TRBJ2-1,CASSYPPGGGHNEQFF,TGTGCCAGCAGTTACCCCCCGGGAGGAGGCCACAATGAGCAGTTCTTC
.,.,TRBV19,TRBJ2-3,CASSDQGRGTDTQYF,TGTGCCAGTAGTGACCAGGGAAGAGGAACAGATACGCAGTATTTT
TRBD1,.,TRBV11-2,TRBJ1-2,CASSSQQGWNYGYTF,TGTGCCAGCAGCTCTCAACAGGGGTGGAACTATGGCTACACCTTC
TRBD1,few,TRBV19,TRBJ1-1,CASSRGRRTEAFF,TGTGCCAGTAGCAGGGGGCGGAGGACTGAAGCTTTCTTT
.,.,TRBV6-2/TRBV6-3,TRBJ1-6,CASSFTAYNSPLHF,TGTGCCAGCAGTTTTACAGCCTATAATTCACCCCTCCACTTT
.,.,TRBV7-2,TRBJ1-2,CASSLYSDYGYTF,TGTGCCAGCAGCTTATACAGTGACTATGGCTACACCTTC